This TCR beta chain is drawn from a study of T cell responses to AZD1222 COVID-19 vaccine. Clones were read by immunoSEQ multiplex PCR, and TCRdb kept only the in-frame ones, dropping some. The data hold 180,000 or so clones, with 85% to 95% observed a single time. This clone was seen a single time. Trimming cost V 2 bases and J 5 bases, with 1 base left between them. The CDR3 runs 11 residues. The germline CDR1 and CDR2 sequences are SGHAT and FQNNGV. V usage is TRBV11-2 and J usage is TRBJ1-3; unclear D gene. The source is an adult in good health. Sequenced material: peripheral blood, taken on day 0 of AZD1222 vaccination. CDR3 bases: TGTGCCAGCAGCTTAAGAAACACCATATATTTT. Translation gives CASSLRNTIYF.